This is a list of T cell receptor beta chains from one sample in a study of early T cells in non-severe SARS-CoV-2 infection. TCRdb analysed the 5' RACE reads with MiXCR anew, one entry per CDR3 protein. In the table there are about 48,000 distinct CDR3 sequences, 5.5% to 6.5% of which are singletons. Material: whole blood. These receptors all come from an adult who was a healthcare worker with PCR-confirmed SARS-CoV-2 infection or an uninfected control (not recorded which). Each CDR3 is given with its conserved first and last residue. The order of the fields is CDR3 DNA, CDR3 protein, D gene, clone size, J gene, V gene. A D gene is named only where the DNA matches it firmly. A clone size is listed for some rows: how often the clone was seen (once, few, many), or a class if it is expanded.

TGTGCCAGCAGCGCTAAACTTTCTAGCGGGAGGTACACAGATACGCAGTATTTT,CASSAKLSSGRYTDTQYF,TRBD2,few,TRBJ2-3,TRBV7-2
TGTGCCAGCAGCCATCGGACTAGCGGGACCGAGCAGTACTTC,CASSHRTSGTEQYF,TRBD2,few,TRBJ2-7,TRBV7-6
TGTGCCACCAGTGATTCTTCCAGGGGCTCCTACAATGAGCAGTTCTTC,CATSDSSRGSYNEQFF,.,.,TRBJ2-1,TRBV24-1
TGTGCCAGCAGCTACCCACAGGGGAAGAGGGACGGCTACACCTTC,CASSYPQGKRDGYTF,TRBD1,many,TRBJ1-2,TRBV5-4
TGCGCCAGCAGCCTTCAGGCGGGGGCCGGCACTGAAGCTTTCTTT,CASSLQAGAGTEAFF,.,.,TRBJ1-1,TRBV4-1
TGTGCCAGCAGTTTATTGGTCTACACCGGGGAGCTGTTTTTT,CASSLLVYTGELFF,.,many,TRBJ2-2,TRBV27
TGTGCCAGCAACCCCGGACCGTCGATGCAAGAGACCCAGTACTTC,CASNPGPSMQETQYF,.,many,TRBJ2-5,TRBV2
TGTGCCAGCAGCTTAAGACAGTCATCGGGGGCCAACGTCCTGACTTTC,CASSLRQSSGANVLTF,.,many,TRBJ2-6,TRBV7-2
TGCGCCAGCAGCTTGGTTAGAGGGCAGGGAGGAGATGAGCAGTTCTTC,CASSLVRGQGGDEQFF,.,many,TRBJ2-1,TRBV5-1
TGCAGTGCTAGACCCCTGAAGCGGCGGTTGCCCAAAAACATTCAGTACTTC,CSARPLKRRLPKNIQYF,.,many,TRBJ2-4,TRBV20-1
TGTGCCAGCAGCCATCCGACAGGGGGCAAAACACTTAACTATGGCTACACCTTC,CASSHPTGGKTLNYGYTF,TRBD1,many,TRBJ1-2,TRBV4-2
TGTGCCAGCTCACCACTGGAGACAGAGACCCAGTACTTC,CASSPLETETQYF,.,.,TRBJ2-5,TRBV18
TGTGCCACCAGTGATGGTGGTTGGGCTCAGCCCCAGCATTTT,CATSDGGWAQPQHF,.,many,TRBJ1-5,TRBV24-1
TGTGCCAGCTCACGGACAGGGGGCGCGAGCTACACTGAAGCTTTCTTT,CASSRTGGASYTEAFF,TRBD1,many,TRBJ1-1,TRBV18
TGTGCCAGCAGCGAGGGGGCCCGCCCGAGCTCCTATAATTCACCCCTCCACTTT,CASSEGARPSSYNSPLHF,TRBD1,many,TRBJ1-6,TRBV9
TGTGCCATCAGCGAGGACAGGGGGTCGTTTCTCGGCACTGAAGCTTTCTTT,CAISEDRGSFLGTEAFF,TRBD1,few,TRBJ1-1,TRBV10-3
TGTGCCAGCAGCTTCCAGGCGGGCAGAGGGGGGACCCAGTACTTC,CASSFQAGRGGTQYF,.,few,TRBJ2-5,TRBV7-9
TGCAGTGCTTTCAGGGGGAACACTGAAGCTTTCTTT,CSAFRGNTEAFF,.,few,TRBJ1-1,TRBV20-1
TGTGCCTGGACGGAATCGAACACTGAAGCTTTCTTT,CAWTESNTEAFF,.,few,TRBJ1-1,TRBV30
TGCAGTGCTAGGACAGGGGGCGTTTACGAGCAGTACTTC,CSARTGGVYEQYF,TRBD1,.,TRBJ2-7,TRBV20-1
TGTGCCAGCAGCACGAGGCCGCCCGCGGAGCTGTTTTTT,CASSTRPPAELFF,.,.,TRBJ2-2,TRBV7-2
TGTGCCAGCTCGGGACTGGACTCCTACGAGCAGTACTTC,CASSGLDSYEQYF,.,many,TRBJ2-7,TRBV6-5
TGTGCCAGCAGCCCCGACCAAAGAGGAACCCTCCACTTT,CASSPDQRGTLHF,.,.,TRBJ1-6,TRBV9
TGTGCCAGCAGCCTGGGACTAGGGATATCGAGCTCCTACAATGAGCAGTTCTTC,CASSLGLGISSSYNEQFF,TRBD2,few,TRBJ2-1,TRBV4-2
TGCAGCGTTGGCGACAGAGAGACCGGGGAGCTGTTTTTT,CSVGDRETGELFF,.,many,TRBJ2-2,TRBV29-1
TGTGCCACCAGTGATGGCCCCGGGACTGCCGGGGAGCTGTTTTTT,CATSDGPGTAGELFF,.,many,TRBJ2-2,TRBV24-1
TGTGCCAGCAGAGAAAGTGGCGGGGAGCTGTTTTTT,CASRESGGELFF,.,many,TRBJ2-2,TRBV2